Following are 30 T cell receptor beta chains from one sample sequenced in a study of shared clonotypes between healthy human individuals. Repertoires were generated with immunoSEQ multiplex PCR, while TCRdb's copy carries only in-frame clones and drops some. The table has fewer than 2.5 million clones, 90% to 95% seen once. The sample comprised naive CD4+ T cells from PBMCs. Subset specified: CD45RA+ positively selected. These receptors were taken from a young man in good health. Some clones in this sample may be carry-over from other donors' samples.

This chain joins TRBV29-1 and TRBJ2-5, with a possible D match to TRBD1 (5 bases). The CDR3 has 12 residues. V was pared by 4 bases and J by 9 bases, with 15 bases between. Germline V gene sequence: CDR1 SQVTM, CDR2 ANQGSEA. The DNA of the CDR3 is TGCAGCGTTGTTCAGAGCTCAGGGTCCCAGTACTTC. It encodes CSVVQSSGSQYF.

The chain is built from TRBV25-1 and TRBJ2-1; D might be TRBD1 (6 bases). CDR1 is MGHDK, CDR2 SYGVNS, per germline. The V end lost 3 bases, the J end lost 4 bases, and 10 bases lay between the germline ends. This CDR3 is 14 amino acids long. The CDR3 DNA reads TGTGCCAGCAGTGAGCCCAGGGGTTACAATGAGCAGTTCTTC. Protein sequence: CASSEPRGYNEQFF.

The rearrangement joins TRBV18 to TRBJ2-3; 7 nucleotides match TRBD2. The CDR3 totals 18 residues. The ends lost 3 bases at V and 0 bases at J; junction bases unmatched: 12. Germline V lookup: CDR1 KGHSH, CDR2 LQKENI. The CDR3 coding sequence is TGTGCCAGCTCACCGATCTTGCTGGGGGGGGAGAGCACAGATACGCAGTATTTT. Translation: CASSPILLGGESTDTQYF. The full variable domain, completed using reference TRBV18 and TRBJ2-3, is NAGVMQNPRHLVRRRGQEARLRCSPMKGHSHVYWYRQLPEEGLKFMVYLQKENIIDESGMPKERFSAEFPKEGPSILRIQQVVRGDSAAYFCASSPILLGGESTDTQYFGPGTRLTVL.

The chain carries TRBV29-1 and TRBJ1-4; D possibly corresponds to TRBD1 (5 bases). The CDR3 sequence is 13 residues long. The germline gives CDR1 SQVTM, CDR2 ANQGSEA. V was pared by 5 bases and J by 4 bases, with 11 bases between. This chain's CDR3 is CSVKGRLNEKLFF. Written as DNA, the CDR3 is TGCAGCGTTAAGGGACGCCTTAATGAAAAACTGTTTTTT.

V usage is TRBV5-6 and J usage is TRBJ1-5; no reliable D call. The V end lost 0 bases, the J end lost 1 base, and 5 bases lay between the germline ends. The germline V gene has CDR1 SGHDT and CDR2 YYEEEE. The CDR3 runs 14 residues. The CDR3 nucleotides read TGTGCCAGCAGCTTGGGACACAGCAATCAGCCCCAGCATTTT. Residues: CASSLGHSNQPQHF.

Comments on this clone: Other DNA sequences in the sample encode the same CDR3. V gene TRBV27 combines with J gene TRBJ2-7; TRBD2 matches 12 bases. V shed 5 bases and J 2 bases; nucleotides not matched to a gene: 1. The CDR3 extends over 14 amino acids. Germline CDR1 is MNHEY and CDR2 is SMNVEV (reference sequence). CDR3 amino acids: CASSRLAGAYEQYF. The CDR3 nucleotides are TGTGCCAGCAGTCGACTAGCGGGGGCCTACGAGCAGTACTTC.

This sequence joins TRBV5-1 and TRBJ1-4, with a weak D call TRBD1 (5 bases). The CDR3 totals 15 residues. CDR1 SGHRS and CDR2 YFSETQ come from the germline V gene. Trimming cost V 1 base and J 8 bases, with 15 bases left between them. The CDR3 nucleotides read TGCGCCAGCAGCTTGATAGGTCAGGGTGGCGAAAAACTGTTTTTT. Residues: CASSLIGQGGEKLFF.

This chain uses TRBV5-1 with TRBJ2-2, with D uncertain. The CDR3 covers 14 residues. V dropped 7 bases and J dropped 1 base, with 11 bases sitting between them. In germline, CDR1 is SGHRS, CDR2 YFSETQ. CDR3 in DNA: TGCGCCAGCGCACCGTATCTGAACACCGGGGAGCTGTTTTTT. As protein: CASAPYLNTGELFF.

This chain uses TRBV4-1 with TRBJ1-2, with D hard to call. Trimming shortened V by 4 bases and J by 10 bases, and 16 bases separated the two germline ends. The CDR3 is 13 amino acids. CDR1 MGHRA and CDR2 YSYEKL come from the germline V gene. CDR3: CASSREPRRIYTF. DNA of the CDR3: TGCGCCAGCAGCCGCGAGCCAAGACGTATCTACACCTTC.

This clone was seen just once. The CDR3 protein is CASSLFRQGSNEKLFF. The DNA of the CDR3 is TGTGCCAGCAGTCTTTTCCGACAGGGCTCTAATGAAAAACTGTTTTTT. This chain links TRBV28 with TRBJ1-4; 7 bases are shared with TRBD1. Germline values: CDR1 MDHEN, CDR2 SYDVKM. V lost 5 bases, J lost 3 bases, and 9 bases stayed unmatched. This CDR3 contains 16 residues.

This clone was detected once. The chain carries TRBV7-8 and TRBJ2-7; TRBD2 matches at 7 bases. The V segment lost 5 bases and the J segment 0 bases; nucleotides outside the gene matches: 10. CDR3 size: 16 residues. In germline, CDR1 is SGHVS, CDR2 FQNEAQ. CDR3 sequence reads: CASSPLGGTGSYEQYF. Written as DNA, the CDR3 is TGTGCCAGCAGCCCTTTGGGAGGGACTGGCTCCTACGAGCAGTACTTC.

The chain carries TRBV2 and TRBJ1-5, with TRBD1 as a possible D gene (6 bases). V lost 3 bases, J lost 0 bases, and 15 bases lay in between. There are 17 residues in the CDR3. Germline-derived CDR1 and CDR2 are SNHLY and FYNNEI. The DNA of the CDR3 is TGTGCCAGCAGTGAGGGGGCAGCGCTTTATAGCAATCAGCCCCAGCATTTT. Protein product: CASSEGAALYSNQPQHF.

The gene calls are TRBV6-5 and TRBJ1-3; no reliable D call. Trimming stripped 2 bases from V and 7 bases from J, with 9 bases between. The germline gives CDR1 MNHEY, CDR2 SVGAGI. The CDR3 consists of 13 residues. The chain's CDR3 is CASSYGPMNTIYF. CDR3 sequence (DNA): TGTGCCAGCAGTTACGGCCCCATGAACACCATATATTTT.

The chain employs TRBV28 and TRBJ2-7, with 11 bases identical to TRBD2. The CDR3 totals 17 residues. Germline V gene lookup returns CDR1 MDHEN and CDR2 SYDVKM. V lost 6 bases to trimming and J lost 3 bases; unmatched junction nucleotides: 13. As DNA, the CDR3 is TGTGCCAGCAGCGCTCCGGGACTAGCGGTTGCGTTCTACGAGCAGTACTTC. Encoded protein: CASSAPGLAVAFYEQYF.

The genes are TRBV5-4 and TRBJ2-1; 10 nucleotides agree with TRBD2. The CDR3 length is 15 residues. The junction had 10 bases not matched to a gene; V was cut back by 9 bases and J by 4 bases. CDR1 is SGHNT, CDR2 YYREEE, per germline (reference sequence). Here the CDR3 reads CATYSGLAVYNEQFF. The CDR3 coding sequence is TGTGCCACTTACAGTGGACTAGCGGTGTACAATGAGCAGTTCTTC.

The rearrangement links TRBV7-3 to TRBJ2-1; 7 nucleotides agree with TRBD1. V lost 4 bases, J lost 4 bases, and 7 bases stayed unmatched. There are 15 residues in the CDR3. Per the germline V gene, CDR1 is SGHTA and CDR2 is FQGTGA. This CDR3 is CASSYTGDGYNEQFF. For the CDR3, the DNA is TGTGCCAGCAGCTACACAGGGGATGGATACAATGAGCAGTTCTTC.

V and J are TRBV25-1 and TRBJ2-3, with TRBD2 matching over 13 bases. There are 16 residues in the CDR3. J gave up 6 bases and V 5 bases, and 8 bases lay outside the gene matches. Looked up from germline, CDR1 is MGHDK and CDR2 is SYGVNS. CDR3 sequence (DNA): TGTGCCAGCAGTAGGGGACTAGCGGGAAGGGTGGATACGCAGTATTTT. This sequence encodes CASSRGLAGRVDTQYF. The full variable domain, rest sourced from reference TRBV25-1 and TRBJ2-3, is EADIYQTPRYLVIGTGKKITLECSQTMGHDKMYWYQQDPGMELHLIHYSYGVNSTEKGDLSSESTVSRIRTEHFPLTLESARPSHTSQYLCASSRGLAGRVDTQYFGPGTRLTVL.

V and J are TRBV28 and TRBJ1-2; D ambiguous. Germline loops: CDR1 MDHEN, CDR2 SYDVKM. V lost 4 bases to trimming and J lost 7 bases, with 19 bases between them. This CDR3 comprises 15 residues. Written as DNA, the CDR3 is TGTGCCAGCAGTTCCCGGGCGAGGGCGGTGGGTGGCTACACCTTC. It yields the protein CASSSRARAVGGYTF.

J is TRBJ2-3 and V is TRBV27; 7 nucleotides line up with TRBD2. V gave up 6 bases and J gave up 3 bases; unmatched junction bases: 15. Per the germline V gene, CDR1 is MNHEY and CDR2 is SMNVEV (reference sequence). There are 17 residues in the CDR3. CDR3 coding DNA: TGTGCCAGCAGGTTCTTGGGGTGGGAGGGTTTTACAGATACGCAGTATTTT. Translating gives CASRFLGWEGFTDTQYF.

The rearrangement links TRBV5-1 to TRBJ2-1; no clear D gene. Deletions cut 0 bases from V and 1 base from J, with 8 bases between. The CDR3 spans 15 residues. CDR1 and CDR2 from the germline V gene are SGHRS and YFSETQ. This CDR3 reads CASSLAVESYNEQFF. CDR3 in DNA: TGCGCCAGCAGCTTGGCAGTAGAGTCCTACAATGAGCAGTTCTTC.

This sequence joins TRBV27 and TRBJ2-1; 13 bases are shared with TRBD2. CDR3 length: 15 amino acids. The germline V gene has CDR1 MNHEY and CDR2 SMNVEV (reference sequence). V dropped 4 bases and J dropped 8; count of bases not matched to a gene: 5. The CDR3 DNA sequence: TGTGCCAGCAGTTCACGGACTAGCGGGAGCGATGAGCAGTTCTTC. This gives the protein CASSSRTSGSDEQFF.

This sequence joins TRBV28 and TRBJ2-7, with TRBD2 matching over 12 bases. V trimming: 3 bases; J trimming: 3 bases; junction bases outside the gene matches: 3. The CDR3 has 15 amino acids. CDR1 and CDR2 (germline): MDHEN, SYDVKM. In nucleotides, the CDR3 is TGTGCCAGCAGTTTTTTGACTAGCGGGAGCTACGAGCAGTACTTC. It specifies CASSFLTSGSYEQYF. The whole variable domain, remainder taken from reference TRBV28 and TRBJ2-7, is DVKVTQSSRYLVKRTGEKVFLECVQDMDHENMFWYRQDPGLGLRLIYFSYDVKMKEKGDIPEGYSVSREKKERFSLILESASTNQTSMYLCASSFLTSGSYEQYFGPGTRLTVT.

This chain connects TRBV6-6 to TRBJ2-7; D is unresolved. CDR1 MNHNY and CDR2 SVGAGI come from the germline V gene (reference sequence). The CDR3 contains 15 residues. V gave up 6 bases and J gave up 2 bases, with 17 bases separating them. The CDR3 sequence is CASSSPPWIPYEQYF. The DNA of the CDR3 is TGTGCCAGCAGCTCTCCGCCATGGATCCCCTACGAGCAGTACTTC.

The chain combines TRBV29-1 with TRBJ1-1; 9 bases align to TRBD1. Per germline, CDR1 SQVTM and CDR2 ANQGSEA. J was trimmed by 3 bases and V by 3 bases; bases with no gene match: 2. This CDR3 has 13 amino acids. The CDR3 loop reads CSVETGGYTEAFF. In nucleotides, the CDR3 is TGCAGCGTTGAGACAGGGGGTTACACTGAAGCTTTCTTT. Together with reference TRBV29-1 and TRBJ1-1, the CDR3 gives the full variable domain: SAVISQKPSRDICQRGTSLTIQCQVDSQVTMMFWYRQQPGQSLTLIATANQGSEATYESGFVIDKFPISRPNLTFSTLTVSNMSPEDSSIYLCSVETGGYTEAFFGQGTRLTVV.

The genes are TRBV5-1 and TRBJ1-2, with 8 bases identical to TRBD1. CDR3 size: 13 residues. Germline CDR1 reads SGHRS; CDR2 reads YFSETQ. The ends lost 7 bases at V and 3 bases at J; junction bases unmatched: 5. The CDR3 nucleotides read TGCGCCAGCGGGACAGGCCATTACTATGGCTACACCTTC. It yields the protein CASGTGHYYGYTF.

The V call is TRBV6-5, the J call TRBJ1-2, with D uncertain. Deletions cut 9 bases from V and 0 bases from J, with 11 bases between. In germline, CDR1 is MNHEY, CDR2 SVGAGI. This CDR3 contains 13 residues. The CDR3 bases are TGTGCCAGTGGTACAAATTCTAACTATGGCTACACCTTC. Translated: CASGTNSNYGYTF.

This clone was found a few times. This CDR3 is CASSRNTGELFF. The CDR3 bases are TGTGCCAGCAGCCGGAACACCGGGGAGCTGTTTTTT. V and J are TRBV7-2 and TRBJ2-2; D ambiguous. Germline values: CDR1 SGHTA, CDR2 FQGNSA. This CDR3 is built from 12 residues. Trimming stripped 5 bases from V and 1 base from J, with 2 bases between.

The genes are TRBV4-1 and TRBJ2-1, with TRBD1 as a possible D gene (6 bases). CDR1 is MGHRA, CDR2 YSYEKL, per germline. The CDR3 is 14 amino acids. The V end lost 0 bases, the J end lost 14 bases, and 17 bases lay between the germline ends. Here the CDR3 reads CASSQDPARGSKFF. CDR3 bases: TGCGCCAGCAGCCAAGATCCGGCCAGGGGTAGTAAGTTCTTC.

This clone has a handful of counts. The V gene is TRBV5-1, the J gene TRBJ2-7; TRBD2 might be the D (6 bases). Germline lookup yields CDR1 SGHRS and CDR2 YFSETQ. Trimming took 0 bases from V and 2 from J, leaving 18 bases between them. CDR3 length: 17 amino acids. This CDR3 is CASSLGWRDPRPYEQYF. The CDR3 nucleotides are TGCGCCAGCAGCTTGGGATGGAGGGACCCTCGGCCCTACGAGCAGTACTTC.

This rearrangement joins TRBV7-2 to TRBJ2-6; 13 bases agree with TRBD2. Germline V gives CDR1 SGHTA, CDR2 FQGNSA. The CDR3 extends over 18 amino acids. J gave up 4 bases and V 4 bases, and 7 bases lay outside the gene matches. Written as DNA, the CDR3 is TGTGCCAGCAGCTATGGACTAGCGGGAGTCGGGGGGGCCAACGTCCTGACTTTC. Translation: CASSYGLAGVGGANVLTF.